Given below is one T cell receptor (beta chain) in context. In the original analysis: Reference gene primer amplification in the assay estimated nucleated cell counts. Sequencing used immunoSEQ multiplex PCR; TCRdb keeps in-frame clones, though not all of them. V, J and clone size were drawn from that table, and D and trimming were deduced from the DNA. The data contain a few hundred thousand clones, more than 70% of them singletons. The germline V gene has CDR1 MNHNY and CDR2 SVGAGI (reference sequence). V shed 7 bases, J shed 5 bases, and the junction held 9 bases outside the gene matches. The CDR3 covers 15 residues. This entry is derived from a study of blood T cell repertoires in COVID-19. Study details: Acute and convalescent COVID-19 samples came from the United States, Italy and Spain. T cells, B-cell-depleted T cells, or PBMCs supplied cDNA or gDNA.

The source is a woman in her forties or fifties with acute or convalescent COVID-19. The sample taken for sequencing was peripheral blood. V and J are TRBV6-6 and TRBJ1-4, with 8 bases fitting TRBD1. The CDR3 DNA is TGTGCCAGCACTTCACCGGGACAGGCGAATGAAAAACTGTTTTTT. It codes for CASTSPGQANEKLFF.